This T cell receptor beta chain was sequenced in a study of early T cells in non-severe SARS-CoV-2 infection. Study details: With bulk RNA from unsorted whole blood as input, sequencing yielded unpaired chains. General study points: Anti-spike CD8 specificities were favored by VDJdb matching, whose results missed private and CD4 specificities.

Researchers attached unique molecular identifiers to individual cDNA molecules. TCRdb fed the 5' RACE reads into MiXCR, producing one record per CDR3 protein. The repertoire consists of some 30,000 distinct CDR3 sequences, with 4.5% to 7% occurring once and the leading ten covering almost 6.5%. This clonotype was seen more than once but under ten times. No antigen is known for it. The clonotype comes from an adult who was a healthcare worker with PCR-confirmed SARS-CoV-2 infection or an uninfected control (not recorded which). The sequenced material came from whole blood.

The DNA for the CDR3 is TGTGCCAGCAGCAGGGTTCAGGGGACGTCCTACAATGAGCAGTTCTTC. As protein: CASSRVQGTSYNEQFF. This chain connects TRBV3-1 to TRBJ2-1; maybe TRBD1 (6 bases). CDR1 and CDR2 (germline): LGHDT, YNNKEL (reference sequence). This CDR3 has 16 amino acids. V was cut by 5 bases and J by 1 base, with 15 bases left in between.